This T cell receptor beta chain derives from a study of blood T cells in healthy people across ages (dated by TCRdb to the mid-2010s). Regarding the complete study: In model experiments, template switching captured roughly one uniquely barcoded TCR beta cDNA molecule for every two T cells. Age-related changes in TCR beta repertoire diversity were measured in the study by deep sequencing normalized with unique cDNA molecular identifiers. Donors of different ages were randomly distributed across sequencing lanes to avoid experimental bias. Donors were grouped into four age groups: young (average roughly 15 years), middle-aged (over 35), aged (roughly 67) and long-lived (roughly 80). For two donors (one aged 18 to 30 and one aged 80 or older), the study analyzed two additional independent replicas of 1 million unique cDNA reads from the same blood draw. Overall study outcomes, separate from this receptor: There was a strong correlation between observed TCR beta diversity and the percentage of naive T cells measured by flow cytometry. Compared with the aged group, the long-lived group had more naive CD4+ T cells, fewer expanded clones and increased TCR diversity, suggesting age selection. Because profiling used bulk unsorted PBMCs, naive and antigen-experienced compartments could not be compared conclusively. Estimates of total diversity from one million sequenced T cells were regarded as lower bounds and underestimates. Because donor CMV infection status was unknown, age-related changes in expanded clonotypes were potentially confounded. As age increased, observed TCR beta diversity per million T cells dropped in a roughly linear way, and a significant reduction was already evident by age 40.

The method behind the library was 5' RACE. The instrument given in TCRdb is Illumina HiSeq 2500. A second PCR of about 6 to 11 cycles was performed with a sample-barcoded 5' primer and a J-beta primer mix. A template-switch 5' adaptor carrying 12 random nucleotides introduced a unique molecular identifier onto each TCR beta cDNA molecule. At least 2.5 million CDR3-containing paired-end reads were obtained from each sample. The Mint cDNA synthesis kit, primed by a TRBC-specific oligonucleotide, was used to synthesize first-strand cDNA from all RNA. Following uracil-DNA glycosylase treatment, all cDNA underwent a first 18-cycle PCR with the universal primers M1SS and BC2_uni_R. The authors processed their data as follows. For normalization, 1 million high-quality reads were randomly selected from each sample, with every read carrying a distinct molecular identifier. Instead of being binned into consensus sequences, reads with shared molecular identifiers were discarded. MiTCR, with a Q25 quality threshold and the strictest error-elimination algorithm, was used for CDR3 identification, clonotype clustering and error correction. A nonparametric unseen species model with Euler transformation was used to estimate a lower bound on total TCR beta diversity. The public reads were reprocessed in TCRdb via fastp at Q25 and MiXCR, keeping in-frame beta chains. Rows with one shared CDR3 protein collapse into an entry with the most common genes and DNA. The V and J calls follow TCRdb's processing rather than the paper's. The sample profile shows 1.4 million to 1.5 million distinct CDR3 sequences; about 40% of them were found once. Together, the top ten hold 7.9% of the sample.

As to this clonotype: Its antigen is not yet known. No base qualities exist here, and no much larger clone lies one base off it.

Germline trimming amounts to 4 bases on V and 3 bases on J, with 6 as the count of junction bases outside the gene matches. CDR1 and CDR2, per the germline V gene (reference sequence), are LNHNV and YYDKDF. The CDR3 covers 15 residues, taking in both the cysteine and the phenylalanine. Only the CDR3 part of the read is kept: 45 bases, read in frame from the first base. The donors were roughly 38 Caucasian individuals from Russia, aged roughly 6 to 100 years, who were systemically healthy. Roughly 11 milliliters of peripheral blood were drawn from each donor into EDTA-treated Vacutainer tubes. Ficoll-Paque density-gradient centrifugation was used to isolate PBMCs, with at least 7 million obtained per sample. Total RNA was extracted from PBMCs with Trizol reagent, with at least 6 micrograms obtained per sample. For every donor, an aliquot of PBMCs went through flow cytometry to measure the percentages of naive CD45RAhigh/CD27high T cells.

The chain is encoded by TRBV15 joined to TRBJ2-1, with 7 junctional bases fitting TRBD2. Sequencing was done on a sample of blood. This TCR derives from a young woman in good health. The nucleotides read TGTGCCACCAGCATGGGAGGGCAGCACTACAATGAGCAGTTCTTC. It encodes CATSMGGQHYNEQFF. The CDR3, completed at both ends by the reference TRBV15 and TRBJ2-1 genes, gives the full variable domain DAMVIQNPRYQVTQFGKPVTLSCSQTLNHNVMYWYQQKSSQAPKLLFHYYDKDFNNEADTPDNFQSRRPNTSFCFLDIRSPGLGDTAMYLCATSMGGQHYNEQFFGPGTRLTVL.